The entry below gives a single T cell receptor (beta chain) sequence along with its context. Germline V gives CDR1 SGHRS, CDR2 YFSETQ. The CDR3 runs to 15 residues. The V and J ends lost 7 bases and 4 bases respectively, with 19 bases between them. These data originate in a study of blood T cell repertoires in COVID-19. Turning to the study itself: The United States, Italy and Spain provided the acute and convalescent COVID-19 samples. From T cells, B-cell-depleted T cells, or PBMCs came the material, which was cDNA or gDNA.

Source study methods: The authors estimated nucleated cell counts from reference gene primer amplification. Using immunoSEQ multiplex PCR, the repertoire was profiled, and TCRdb retains in-frame clones only, with some absent. D and trimming were read from the DNA, whereas the V and J calls and clone size are those reported in that table. Of approximately 150,000 clones listed, approximately 87% were seen once; the top ten hold roughly 2.2%. Sequencing input: peripheral blood. J is TRBJ2-3 and V is TRBV5-1; weak D call: TRBD1 (5 bases). The clonotype was recovered from a man in his 70s with active COVID-19. The CDR3 DNA is TGCGCCAGCGCCGCGGTCGACCCCAGGGCAGATACGCAGTATTTT. The encoded protein is CASAAVDPRADTQYF.